This T cell receptor (beta chain) was recorded in a study of CD8 T cells in Susac syndrome. RNA was extracted with the RNeasy kit, and a quantity of roughly 0.5 to 1 ug was reverse transcribed using random hexamers. Amplification of the TCR beta CDR3 was carried out by immunoSEQ multiplex PCR, which spanned a total of 54 Vbeta and 13 Jbeta segments. TCRdb itself ran the immunoSEQ multiplex PCR reads through MiXCR, one entry per CDR3 protein. This sample carries hundreds of thousands of distinct CDR3 sequences, about 85% of them seen once, and the ten largest clones take 0.09% to 0.15%. Sequencing targeted TCR beta in blood CD8+ and CD4+ T cells. The TEMRA cells underwent FACS enrichment, while the CD8+ and CD4+ T cells underwent negative isolation. The V end lost 6 bases, the J end lost 3 bases, and 11 bases lay between the germline ends. The CDR3 totals 13 residues. General study points: Individuals included in the TCR sequencing and HLA analysis were acknowledged by the study to be relatively few in number.

Regarding this clonotype: Antigen specificity is unknown.

The chain has TRBV12-3 or TRBV12-4 and TRBJ1-2, with D tentatively TRBD1 (5 bases). Source material: CD8+ T cells from PBMCs. The sequence was obtained from a human donor with multiple sclerosis. The chain's CDR3 is CASSWTSYYGYTF. Here the CDR3 DNA reads TGTGCCAGCAGCTGGACATCCTACTATGGCTACACCTTC.